This T cell receptor beta chain was captured in a study of shared clonotypes between healthy human individuals. Donation came from healthy HIV-negative adults that had no recent acute infections or vaccinations. As to this clone: Its antigen remains unidentified.

General study results and limits: With few donors, the genetic and exposure-history diversity represented was limited.

Clones were read by immunoSEQ multiplex PCR, and TCRdb kept only the in-frame ones, dropping some. The sample holds some 1,600,000 clones; 95% to 99% are singletons and the top ten take about 0.42%. The sequenced material came from naive CD4+ T cells sorted from blood. Subset meaning: CD45RA+ positively selected. This TCR was recovered from a man younger than 45 in good health.

The CDR3 region has the DNA TGCGCCAGCAGCCCAAGCGGGAGGGGCACAGATACGCAGTATTTT. It translates to CASSPSGRGTDTQYF. The V gene is TRBV4-1, the J gene TRBJ2-3; 10 bases are a match to TRBD2. The CDR3 extends over 15 amino acids. V lost 4 bases and J lost 1; bases outside the gene matches: 2. The germline gives CDR1 MGHRA, CDR2 YSYEKL.